This T cell receptor beta chain was captured by sequencing in a study of blood T cell repertoires in COVID-19. The table came from immunoSEQ multiplex PCR; TCRdb's copy has only in-frame clones and leaves some out. The sample contains 80,000 to 90,000 clones, around 88% of which appear only once. Sequences were obtained from peripheral blood. The receptor was derived from a man aged 60-69 years with acute or convalescent COVID-19.

The CDR3 here is CTSGDYLSKTQYF. Here the CDR3 DNA reads TGCACCAGCGGGGACTACCTCTCGAAGACCCAGTACTTC. This chain uses TRBV1 with TRBJ2-5; the listed D gene, TRBD2, was not tested against the DNA. TRBV1 is termed a pseudogene. CDR3 length equals 13 residues.